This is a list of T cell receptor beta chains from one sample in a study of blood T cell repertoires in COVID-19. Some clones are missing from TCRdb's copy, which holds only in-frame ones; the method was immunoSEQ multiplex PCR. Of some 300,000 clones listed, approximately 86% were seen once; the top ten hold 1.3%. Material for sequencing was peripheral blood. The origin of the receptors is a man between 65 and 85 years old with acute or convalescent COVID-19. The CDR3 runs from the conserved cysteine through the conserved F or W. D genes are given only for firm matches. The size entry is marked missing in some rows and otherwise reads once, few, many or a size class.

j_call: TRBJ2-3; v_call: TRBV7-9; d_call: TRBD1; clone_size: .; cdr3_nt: TGTGCCAGCAGCTTAAGGACAGGCGGCACAGATACGCAGTATTTT; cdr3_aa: CASSLRTGGTDTQYF
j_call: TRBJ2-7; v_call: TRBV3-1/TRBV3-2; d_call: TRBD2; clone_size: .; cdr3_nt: TGTGCCAGCAGCCGCGGGGTAGCGGGAGGGCCGTACTCCTACGAGCAGTACTTC; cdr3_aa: CASSRGVAGGPYSYEQYF
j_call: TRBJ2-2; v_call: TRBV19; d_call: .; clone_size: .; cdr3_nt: TGTGCCAGTAGTATTAAACGGGTGAACACCGGGGAGCTGTTTTTT; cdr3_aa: CASSIKRVNTGELFF
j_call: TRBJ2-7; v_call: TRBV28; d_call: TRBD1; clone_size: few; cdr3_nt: TGTGCCAGCAGTTTACCCGGGACAGGGATGTACGAGCAGTACTTC; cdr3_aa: CASSLPGTGMYEQYF
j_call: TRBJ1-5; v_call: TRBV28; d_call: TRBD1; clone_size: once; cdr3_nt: TGTGCCAGCAGTCCTAATGAGGGGGCCATCTACAATCAGCCCCAGCATTTT; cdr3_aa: CASSPNEGAIYNQPQHF
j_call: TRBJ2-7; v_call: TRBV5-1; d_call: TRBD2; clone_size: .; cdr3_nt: TGCGCCAGCAGCTTGGGGGGAGGGGAGAACTACGAGCAGTACTTC; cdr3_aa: CASSLGGGENYEQYF
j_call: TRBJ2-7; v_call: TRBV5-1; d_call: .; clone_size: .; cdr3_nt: TGCGCCAGCAGCTTGAGGGGGTCCTACGAGCAGTACTTC; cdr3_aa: CASSLRGSYEQYF
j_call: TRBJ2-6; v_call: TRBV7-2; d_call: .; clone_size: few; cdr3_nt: TGTGCCAGCAGCCCCCTTGGCCTCGCTGGGGCCAACGTCCTGACTTTC; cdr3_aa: CASSPLGLAGANVLTF
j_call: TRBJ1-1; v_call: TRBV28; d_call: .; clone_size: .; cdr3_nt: TGTGCCAGCAGTTTACAACAGGGCGTTTTTGCTTTCTTT; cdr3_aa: CASSLQQGVFAFF
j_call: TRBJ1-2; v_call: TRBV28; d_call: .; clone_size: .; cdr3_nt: TGTGCCAGCAGCCCATCGGGACTCGATGAACCCACTAACTATGGCTACACCTTC; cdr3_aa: CASSPSGLDEPTNYGYTF
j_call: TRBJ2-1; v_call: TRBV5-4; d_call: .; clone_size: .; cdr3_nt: TGTGCCAGCACCCACTCTGGGGCGGTCTACTCCTACAATGAGCAGTTCTTC; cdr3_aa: CASTHSGAVYSYNEQFF
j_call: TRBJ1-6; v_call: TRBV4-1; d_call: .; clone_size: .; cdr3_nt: TGCGCCAGCAGCCAAGACCTAGAAGGAAGCTCCTATAATTCACCCCTCCACTTT; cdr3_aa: CASSQDLEGSSYNSPLHF
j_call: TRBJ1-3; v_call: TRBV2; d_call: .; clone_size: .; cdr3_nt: TGTGCCAGCGTTATCAGCTCTGGAAACACCATATATTTT; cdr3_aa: CASVISSGNTIYF
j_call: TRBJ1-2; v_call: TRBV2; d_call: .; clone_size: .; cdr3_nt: TGTGCCAGCAGTGATGGCGGTGCCTATGGCTACACCTTC; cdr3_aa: CASSDGGAYGYTF
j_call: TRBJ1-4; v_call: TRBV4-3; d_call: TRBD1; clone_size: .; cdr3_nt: TGCGCCAGCAGCCAAGGAACAGGGGATAATGAAAAACTGTTTTTT; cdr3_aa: CASSQGTGDNEKLFF
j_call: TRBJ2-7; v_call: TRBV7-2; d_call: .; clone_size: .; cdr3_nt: TGTGCCAGCAGCCGCGACGGGGTGGGCGAGCAGTACTTC; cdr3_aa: CASSRDGVGEQYF
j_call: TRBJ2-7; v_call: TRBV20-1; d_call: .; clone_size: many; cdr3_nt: TGCAGTGCCATCGTCCTCAGGGGGCAGTACTTC; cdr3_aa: CSAIVLRGQYF
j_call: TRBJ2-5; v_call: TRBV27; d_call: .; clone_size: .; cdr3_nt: TGTGCCAGCAGTTTATTCTCGGCGGGCCAAGAGACCCAGTACTTC; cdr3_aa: CASSLFSAGQETQYF
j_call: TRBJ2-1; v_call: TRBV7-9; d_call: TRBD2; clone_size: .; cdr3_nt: TGTGCCAGCAGCCCCGTGCGGGAGGTACTCTACAATGAGCAGTTCTTC; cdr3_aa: CASSPVREVLYNEQFF
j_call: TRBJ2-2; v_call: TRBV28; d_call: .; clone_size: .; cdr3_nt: TGTGCCAGCAACCTAAACCAGGGTGTTACCGGGGAGCTGTTTTTT; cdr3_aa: CASNLNQGVTGELFF
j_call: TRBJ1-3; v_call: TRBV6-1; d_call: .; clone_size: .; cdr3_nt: TGTGCCAGCAGTGATCCAGGGAGGTCAGCTGGAAACACCATATATTTT; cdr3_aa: CASSDPGRSAGNTIYF
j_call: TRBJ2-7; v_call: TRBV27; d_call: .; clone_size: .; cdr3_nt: TGTGCCAGCAGTTCGCGGGTAATGGATGACGAGCAGTACTTC; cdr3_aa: CASSSRVMDDEQYF
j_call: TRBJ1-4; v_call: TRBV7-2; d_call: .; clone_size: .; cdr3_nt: TGTGCCAGCAGCTTGGACACAGAAAAACTGTTTTTT; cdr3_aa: CASSLDTEKLFF
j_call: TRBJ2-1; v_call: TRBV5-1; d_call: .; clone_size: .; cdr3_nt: TGCGCCAGCAGCTTGGGGCCAACCTACAATGAGCAGTTCTTC; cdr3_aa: CASSLGPTYNEQFF
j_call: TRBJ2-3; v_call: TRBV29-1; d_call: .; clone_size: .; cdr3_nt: TGCAGCGAGCGGACTTCAGATACGCAGTATTTT; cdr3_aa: CSERTSDTQYF
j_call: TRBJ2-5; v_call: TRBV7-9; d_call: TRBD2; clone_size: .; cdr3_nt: TGTGCCAGCAGCAAGGGACTAGCGGGGGGCCAAGAGACCCAGTACTTC; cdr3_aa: CASSKGLAGGQETQYF
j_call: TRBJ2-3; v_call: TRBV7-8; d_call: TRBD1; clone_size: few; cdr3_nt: TGTGCCAGCAGCGGCCGACAGGGGGCGGCCACAGATACGCAGTATTTT; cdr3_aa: CASSGRQGAATDTQYF
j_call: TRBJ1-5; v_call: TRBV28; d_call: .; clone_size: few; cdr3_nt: TGTGCCAGCAGGCCAGGGTGGGTCTATAGCAATCAGCCCCAGCATTTT; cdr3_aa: CASRPGWVYSNQPQHF
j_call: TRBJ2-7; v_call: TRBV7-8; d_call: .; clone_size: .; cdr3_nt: TGTGCCAGCAGCTATGGGACCGGGAGTTACGAGCAGTACTTC; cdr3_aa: CASSYGTGSYEQYF
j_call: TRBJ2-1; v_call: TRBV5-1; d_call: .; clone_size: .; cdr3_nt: TGCGCCAGCAGCTTGCAGGGCGATTACAATGAGCAGTTCTTC; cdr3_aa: CASSLQGDYNEQFF
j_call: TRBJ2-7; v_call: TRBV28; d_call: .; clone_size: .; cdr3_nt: TGTGCCAGCAATCCGGGACAAGGGGGCTCCTACGAGCAGTACTTC; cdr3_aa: CASNPGQGGSYEQYF
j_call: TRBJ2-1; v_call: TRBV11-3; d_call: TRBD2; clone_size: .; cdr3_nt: TGTGCCAGCAGCCGAGATAGCGGGGCCCCCTACAATGAGCAGTTCTTC; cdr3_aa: CASSRDSGAPYNEQFF
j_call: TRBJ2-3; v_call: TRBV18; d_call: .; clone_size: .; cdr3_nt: TGTGCCAGCTCACCTTATGCGGATACGCAGTATTTT; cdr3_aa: CASSPYADTQYF